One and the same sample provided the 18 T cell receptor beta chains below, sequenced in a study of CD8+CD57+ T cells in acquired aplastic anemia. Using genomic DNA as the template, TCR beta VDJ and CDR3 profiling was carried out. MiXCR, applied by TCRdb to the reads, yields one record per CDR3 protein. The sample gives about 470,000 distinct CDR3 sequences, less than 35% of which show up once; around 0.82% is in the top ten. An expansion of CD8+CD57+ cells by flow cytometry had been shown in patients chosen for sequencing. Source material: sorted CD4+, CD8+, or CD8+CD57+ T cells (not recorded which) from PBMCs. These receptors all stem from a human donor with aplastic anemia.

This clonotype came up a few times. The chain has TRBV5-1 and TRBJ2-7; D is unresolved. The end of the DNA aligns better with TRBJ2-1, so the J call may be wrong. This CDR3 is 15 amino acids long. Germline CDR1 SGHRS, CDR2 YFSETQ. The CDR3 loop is CASSLSSLPGDEQFF. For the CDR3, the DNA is TGCGCCAGCAGCTTGTCTAGTCTACCTGGAGATGAGCAGTTCTTC.

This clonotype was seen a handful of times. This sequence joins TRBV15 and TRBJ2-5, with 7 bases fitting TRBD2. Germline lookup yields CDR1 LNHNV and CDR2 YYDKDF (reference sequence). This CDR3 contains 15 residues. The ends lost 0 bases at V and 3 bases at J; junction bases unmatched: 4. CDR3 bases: TGTGCCACCAGCAGAGAGCTAAGCGGGGAAGAGACCCAGTACTTC. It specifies CATSRELSGEETQYF.

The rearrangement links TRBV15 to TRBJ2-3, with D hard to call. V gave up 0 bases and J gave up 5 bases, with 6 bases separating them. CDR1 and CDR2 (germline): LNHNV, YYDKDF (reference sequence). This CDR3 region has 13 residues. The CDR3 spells CATSRDGVDTQYF. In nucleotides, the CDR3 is TGTGCCACCAGCAGAGATGGGGTAGATACGCAGTATTTT.

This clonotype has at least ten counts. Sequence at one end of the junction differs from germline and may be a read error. The CDR3 is CASSVTGEAETQYF. Here the CDR3 DNA reads TGTGCTAGCAGCGTAACAGGGGAAGCAGAGACCCAGTACTTC. The chain links TRBV7-7 to TRBJ2-5; 7 bases are a match to TRBD1. The germline CDR1 and CDR2 sequences are SSHAT and FNYEAQ (reference sequence). This CDR3 is 14 amino acids long.

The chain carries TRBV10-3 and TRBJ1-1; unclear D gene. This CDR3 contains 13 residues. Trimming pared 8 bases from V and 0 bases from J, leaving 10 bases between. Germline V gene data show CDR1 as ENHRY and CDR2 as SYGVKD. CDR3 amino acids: CAICSGMNTEAFF. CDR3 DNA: TGTGCCATCTGTTCGGGTATGAACACTGAAGCTTTCTTT.

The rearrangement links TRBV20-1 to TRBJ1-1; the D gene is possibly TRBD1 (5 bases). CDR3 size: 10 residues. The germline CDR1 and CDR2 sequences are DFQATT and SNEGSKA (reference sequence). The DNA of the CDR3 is TGCAGGGGGGATAGCCGGGAAGCTTTCTTT. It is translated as CRGDSREAFF.

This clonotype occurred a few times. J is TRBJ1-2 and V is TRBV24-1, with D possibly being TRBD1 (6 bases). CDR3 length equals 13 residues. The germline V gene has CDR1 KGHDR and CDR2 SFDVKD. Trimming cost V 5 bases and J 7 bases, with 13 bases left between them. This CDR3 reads CATSGTGMGGYTF. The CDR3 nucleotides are TGTGCCACCAGTGGAACAGGGATGGGTGGCTACACCTTC.

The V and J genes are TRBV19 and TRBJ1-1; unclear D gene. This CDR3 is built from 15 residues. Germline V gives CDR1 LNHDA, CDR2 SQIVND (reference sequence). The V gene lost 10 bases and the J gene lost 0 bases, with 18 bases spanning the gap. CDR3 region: CATQWNTKLNTEAFF. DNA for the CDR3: TGTGCCACCCAGTGGAACACGAAATTGAACACTGAAGCTTTCTTT.

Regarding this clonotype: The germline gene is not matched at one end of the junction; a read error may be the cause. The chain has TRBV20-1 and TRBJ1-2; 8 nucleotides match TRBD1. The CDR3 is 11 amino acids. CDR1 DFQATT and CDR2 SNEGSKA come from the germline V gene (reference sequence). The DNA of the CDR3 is TGCAGTACTAGGACAGGGAATGGCTACACCTTC. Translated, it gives CSTRTGNGYTF.

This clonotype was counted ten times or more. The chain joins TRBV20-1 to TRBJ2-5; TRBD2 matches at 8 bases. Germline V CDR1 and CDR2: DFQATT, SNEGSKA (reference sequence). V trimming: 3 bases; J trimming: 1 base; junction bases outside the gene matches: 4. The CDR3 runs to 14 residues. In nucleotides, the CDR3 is TGCAGTGCTAGCGGGGGGGAAACCCAAGAGACCCAGTACTTC. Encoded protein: CSASGGETQETQYF.

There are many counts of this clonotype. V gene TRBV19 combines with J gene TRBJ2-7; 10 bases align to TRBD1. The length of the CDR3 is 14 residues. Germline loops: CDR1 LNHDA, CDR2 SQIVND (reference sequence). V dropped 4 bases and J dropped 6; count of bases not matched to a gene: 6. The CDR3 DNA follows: TGTGCCAGTAGTAGACAGGGGGCGGGAGGCGAGCAGTACTTC. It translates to CASSRQGAGGEQYF. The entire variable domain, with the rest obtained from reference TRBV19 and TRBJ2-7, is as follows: DGGITQSPKYLFRKEGQNVTLSCEQNLNHDAMYWYRQDPGQGLRLIYYSQIVNDFQKGDIAEGYSVSREKKESFPLTVTSAQKNPTAFYLCASSRQGAGGEQYFGPGTRLTVT.

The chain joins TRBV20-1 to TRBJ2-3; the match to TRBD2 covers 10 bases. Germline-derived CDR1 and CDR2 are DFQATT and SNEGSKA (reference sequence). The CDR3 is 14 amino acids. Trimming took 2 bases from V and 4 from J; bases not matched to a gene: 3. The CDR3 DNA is TGCAGTGCTAGACTAGCGGGAGCCCCAGATACGCAGTATTTT. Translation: CSARLAGAPDTQYF.

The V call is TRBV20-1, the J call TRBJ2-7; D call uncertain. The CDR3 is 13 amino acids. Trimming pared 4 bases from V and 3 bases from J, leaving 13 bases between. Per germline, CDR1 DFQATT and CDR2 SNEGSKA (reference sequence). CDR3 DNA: TGCAGTGCTACACCGGGTACTCACTACGAGCAGTACTTC. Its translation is CSATPGTHYEQYF.

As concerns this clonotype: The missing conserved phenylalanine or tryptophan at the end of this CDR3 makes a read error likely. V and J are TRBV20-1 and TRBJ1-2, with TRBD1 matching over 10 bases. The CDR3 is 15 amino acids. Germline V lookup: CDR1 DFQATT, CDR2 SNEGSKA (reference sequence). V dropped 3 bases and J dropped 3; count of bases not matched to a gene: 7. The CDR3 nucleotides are TGCAGTGCTAGTGCGACAGGGGGCGTCTACTATGGCTACACCCTC. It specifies CSASATGGVYYGYTL.

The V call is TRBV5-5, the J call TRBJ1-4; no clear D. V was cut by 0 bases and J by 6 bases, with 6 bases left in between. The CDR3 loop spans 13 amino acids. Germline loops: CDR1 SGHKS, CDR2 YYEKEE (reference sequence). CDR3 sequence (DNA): TGTGCCAGCAGCTTGGTCCGGGATGAAAAACTGTTTTTT. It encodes CASSLVRDEKLFF.

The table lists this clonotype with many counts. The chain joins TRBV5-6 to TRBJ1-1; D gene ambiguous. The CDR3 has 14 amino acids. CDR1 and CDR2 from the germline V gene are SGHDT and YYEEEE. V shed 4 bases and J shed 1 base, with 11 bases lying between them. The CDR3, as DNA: TGTGCCAGCAGCAAACGGTCAACGAACACTGAAGCTTTCTTT. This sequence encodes CASSKRSTNTEAFF.

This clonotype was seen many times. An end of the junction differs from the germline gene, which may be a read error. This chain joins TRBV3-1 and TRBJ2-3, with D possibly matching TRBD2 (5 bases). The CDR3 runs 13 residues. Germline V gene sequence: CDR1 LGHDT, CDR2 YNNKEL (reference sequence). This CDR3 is CASSGGPTDTQYF. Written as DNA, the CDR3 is TGCGCCAGCAGTGGAGGTCCCACAGATACGCAGTATTTT.

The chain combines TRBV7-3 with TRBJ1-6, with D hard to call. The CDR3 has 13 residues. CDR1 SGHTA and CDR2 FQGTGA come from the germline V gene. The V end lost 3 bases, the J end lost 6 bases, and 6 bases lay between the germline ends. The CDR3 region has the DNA TGTGCCAGCAGCTTCGGGGTTAATTCACCCCTCCACTTT. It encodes CASSFGVNSPLHF.